A single T cell receptor beta chain is shown here with its context. Its specific antigen is unknown. No clone much larger than this one lies a single base away; base qualities are absent. The CDR3 holds 14 amino acids from the cysteine to the phenylalanine. The entry retains the CDR3 DNA only, 42 bases that are in frame from base 1. Trimming takes 4 bases from V and 1 base from J, and the germline ends sit 10 bases apart. The data originate from a study of T-cell memory formation after mild COVID-19 (dated by TCRdb to the early 2020s). Looking at the study overall: Most TCR sequence clusters were specific to one of the two donors. In a couple of donors, T-cell clones that expanded and contracted after mild COVID-19 were tracked by sequencing TCRalpha and TCRbeta repertoires over time. Two young, previously healthy adult volunteers, one female and one male, were included in the cohort.

The listed sequencing device is Illumina NovaSeq 6000. cDNA libraries for TCRalpha and TCRbeta were prepared by 5'RACE using constant-segment primers, with sample barcodes and unique molecular identifiers added. Trizol reagent was used to extract RNA from every sample. The libraries were amplified in two PCR steps, and the second step added a second sample barcode and Illumina TruSeq adapters. Libraries were sequenced on an Illumina NovaSeq with 2 x 150 bp paired-end reads. In the source study's methods: Reads were demultiplexed and collapsed into UMI-guided consensus sequences with migec v1.2.7. Using mixcr v2.1.11, the UMI consensuses were aligned to TRA and TRB V and J templates and assembled into clonotypes. A clonotype was counted as expanded or contracted only when both edgeR and NoisET called the clonotype significant, with the noise models trained on biological replicates. For edgeR calls, a false discovery rate-adjusted p below 0.01 and a log2 fold-change threshold of 1 were applied. PCA with hierarchical clustering of max-normalized trajectories of the 1000 most abundant clonotypes was used as exploratory dynamics analysis. Separately sequenced CD4+ and CD8+ repertoires were used to assign the CD4 or CD8 phenotype of responding clones. TCRdb reprocessed the public reads (quality trimming at Q25 with fastp, clone calling with MiXCR) and kept in-frame beta chains. One record per CDR3 amino acid sequence lists the most common genes and DNA. The V and J calls were determined by TCRdb, not by the authors. Present in this sample are about 500,000 distinct CDR3 sequences, over 20% of which were seen just once. Roughly an eighth of the sample comes from the top ten.

Study-level results and caveats: Clones contracting from day 15 to 85 had balanced CD4/CD8 phenotypes, while a second wave expanding from day 15 to 37 was biased towards CD4+. Some responding clones were detected in pre-infection memory, suggesting pre-existing cross-reactive memory T cells joined the SARS-CoV-2 response. SARS-CoV-2 specificity was not confirmed for the second-wave clones peaking on day 37. The study included only two mild cases, and larger cohorts that include severe cases with pre-infection samples were judged to be necessary. Contracting CD4+ clones turned up mainly in the CM and EM memory subsets, whereas EMRA was where CD8+ clones were enriched.

Ficoll-Paque density gradient centrifugation was used to isolate PBMCs. The sequence links TRBV12-3 or TRBV12-4 to TRBJ1-1; the D segment cannot be called with confidence. Material: PBMCs or a T cell subset sorted from them (not recorded which). The clonotype comes from an adult woman who had mild COVID-19 (a few samples of this study predate the infection). The sample titles of this study are shuffled in the database, so cell type and time point are left out; the donor was told from shared clones. The CDR3 protein sequence reads: CASSSNLGNTEAFF. In nucleotides, the sequence is TGTGCCAGCAGTTCGAACCTAGGGAACACTGAAGCTTTCTTT.